This T cell receptor beta chain is from a study of cytomegalovirus exposure and HLA in healthy donors. Germline-derived CDR1 and CDR2 are SGHRS and YFSETQ. V was clipped by 4 bases and J by 7 bases; unmatched bases: 7. The CDR3 length is 13 residues. With 60 Vbeta and 13 Jbeta primers, the PCR was carried out. TCRdb's table, derived via immunoSEQ multiplex PCR, lists solely in-frame clones and lacks some. The sample has over 80,000 clones, 73% seen once. The study's findings and limits: Roughly even sequencing depth across donors was the assumption behind the presence/absence analyses. Certain indistinguishable V segments, among them TRBV6-2 and TRBV6-3, were excluded. Later analysis identified a missense DCLRE1C variant that was linked to TCR beta V- and J-gene trimming.

This clone was observed a few times. The antigen is undetermined. The material sequenced was PBMCs. The sequence came from a man in his forties in good health and CMV-seronegative. The V gene is TRBV5-1, the J gene TRBJ1-1; 7 bases match TRBD1. CDR3 in DNA: TGCGCCAGCAGCCTCACAGGGGTTGGTGAAGCTTTCTTT. It yields the protein CASSLTGVGEAFF.